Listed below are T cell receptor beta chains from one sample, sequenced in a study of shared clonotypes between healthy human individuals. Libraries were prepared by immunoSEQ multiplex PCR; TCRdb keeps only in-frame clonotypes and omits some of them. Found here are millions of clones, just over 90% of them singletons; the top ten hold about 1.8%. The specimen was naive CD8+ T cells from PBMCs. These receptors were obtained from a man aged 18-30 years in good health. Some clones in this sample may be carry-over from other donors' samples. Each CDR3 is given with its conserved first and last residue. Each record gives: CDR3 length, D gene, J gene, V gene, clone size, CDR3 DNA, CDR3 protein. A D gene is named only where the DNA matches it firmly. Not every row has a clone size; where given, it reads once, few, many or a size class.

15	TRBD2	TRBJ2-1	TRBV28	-	TGTGCCAGCAGTTTCACGACTAGCGGGAGTAATGAGCAGTTCTTC	CASSFTTSGSNEQFF
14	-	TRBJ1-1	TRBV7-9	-	TGTGCCAGCAGCGCGACTACAGGGTCGGGTGAAGCTTTCTTT	CASSATTGSGEAFF
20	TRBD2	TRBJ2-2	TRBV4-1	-	TGCGCCAGCAGCCACTTAATAGTGGGACTAGCGGGATTGGGAACCGGGGAGCTGTTTTTT	CASSHLIVGLAGLGTGELFF
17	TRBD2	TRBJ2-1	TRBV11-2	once	TGTGCCAGCAGCTTATGGTCCGGGACTAGCGGGACGAATGAGCAGTTCTTC	CASSLWSGTSGTNEQFF
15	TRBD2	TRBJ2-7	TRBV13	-	TGTGCCAGCAGCTTAACCGGGACTAGCTTGAACGAGCAGTACTTC	CASSLTGTSLNEQYF
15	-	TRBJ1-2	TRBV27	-	TGTGCCAGCAGTCTAACACAGGCCTGGCGTTATGGCTACACCTTC	CASSLTQAWRYGYTF
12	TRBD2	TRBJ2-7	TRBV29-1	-	TGCAGCGTTGATGGCGGGAGCGGTGAGCAGTACTTC	CSVDGGSGEQYF
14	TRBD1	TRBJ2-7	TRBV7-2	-	TGTGCCAGCAGCTGGACAGGGGGATCCTACGAGCAGTACTTC	CASSWTGGSYEQYF
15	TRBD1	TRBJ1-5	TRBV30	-	TGTGCCTGGAGGCACAGGGGACAGAGCAATCAGCCCCAGCATTTT	CAWRHRGQSNQPQHF
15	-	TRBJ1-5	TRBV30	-	TGTGCCTGGAGTGTAAAAGCGGATAGCAATCAGCCCCAGCATTTT	CAWSVKADSNQPQHF